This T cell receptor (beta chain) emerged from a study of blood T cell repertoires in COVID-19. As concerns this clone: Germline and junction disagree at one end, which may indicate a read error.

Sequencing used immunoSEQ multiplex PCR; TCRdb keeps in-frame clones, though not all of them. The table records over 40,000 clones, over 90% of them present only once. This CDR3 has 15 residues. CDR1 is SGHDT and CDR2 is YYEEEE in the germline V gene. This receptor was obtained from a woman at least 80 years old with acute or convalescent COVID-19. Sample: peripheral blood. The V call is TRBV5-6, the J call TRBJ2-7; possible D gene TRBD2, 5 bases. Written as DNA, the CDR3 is TGTGCCAGCAGCGGTTGGACTGGCCCCTCCTCCGAGCAGTACTTC. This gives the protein CASSGWTGPSSEQYF.